These 28 T cell receptor beta chains share one sample of origin, sequenced in a study of T-cell memory formation after mild COVID-19. MiXCR, run by TCRdb on the 5' RACE reads, gives a single entry per CDR3 protein. In the table there are 300,000 to 400,000 distinct CDR3 sequences, roughly an eighth of which are singletons. Sequenced sample: PBMCs or a T cell subset sorted from them (not recorded which). These receptor sequences come from a man aged 18 to 29 who had mild COVID-19 (a few samples of this study predate the infection). Cell type and time point are not known.

This clonotype appeared many times. The CDR3 here is CASSVGGDSAEAFF. CDR3 DNA: TGTGCCAGCAGCGTAGGAGGGGATAGCGCTGAAGCTTTCTTT. The rearrangement uses TRBV9 and TRBJ1-1; possible D gene TRBD1, 5 bases. Germline V lookup: CDR1 SGDLS, CDR2 YYNGEE. The length of the CDR3 is 14 residues. Trimming pared 0 bases from V and 6 bases from J, leaving 12 bases between.

The CDR3 reads CSPSAGDTQYF. The CDR3 bases are TGCAGCCCCTCTGCGGGAGATACGCAGTATTTT. V is TRBV29-1 and J is TRBJ2-3; TRBD2 is a possible D gene (5 bases). There are 11 residues in the CDR3. Trimming left V 8 bases short and J 5 bases short, with 11 bases between. Germline values: CDR1 SQVTM, CDR2 ANQGSEA.

The CDR3 reads CASSLEGRRQYV. CDR3 DNA: TGTGCCAGCAGCCTCGAAGGGAGGCGGCAGTACGTC. V gene TRBV13 combines with J gene TRBJ2-7, with a weak D call TRBD2 (6 bases). The V gene's germline CDR1 is PRHDT and CDR2 FYEKMQ (reference sequence). The V and J ends lost 5 bases and 9 bases respectively, with 14 bases between them. The CDR3 has 12 amino acids.

The V gene is TRBV5-1, the J gene TRBJ2-7; D ambiguous. Germline assignment: CDR1 SGHRS and CDR2 YFSETQ. V was cut by 0 bases and J by 0 bases, with 7 bases left in between. The CDR3 has 14 residues. The CDR3 DNA reads as TGCGCCAGCAGCTTGGTCCCCTCCTCCTACGAGCAGTACTTC. Protein product: CASSLVPSSYEQYF.

This clonotype turned up a few times. The chain links TRBV4-2 to TRBJ2-3; D may be TRBD1 or TRBD2 (5 bases each). Germline lookup yields CDR1 LGHNA and CDR2 YNFKEQ. Deletions cut 0 bases from V and 2 bases from J, with 18 bases between. This CDR3 region has 18 residues. The CDR3 region is CASSQDRSGTYYTDTQYF. CDR3 coding DNA: TGTGCCAGCAGCCAAGATCGATCAGGGACCTACTACACAGATACGCAGTATTTT.

The V call is TRBV6-2 or TRBV6-3, the J call TRBJ2-7, with D hard to call. The CDR3 covers 11 residues. The germline gives CDR1 MNHEY, CDR2 SVGEGT. Trimming pared 10 bases from V and 0 bases from J, leaving 7 bases between. The CDR3 here is CAIIASYEQYV. The CDR3 DNA reads TGTGCCATCATAGCCTCCTACGAGCAGTACGTC.

Only a few counts were recorded for this clonotype. The chain combines TRBV7-2 with TRBJ2-5, with no clear D. Germline assignment: CDR1 SGHTA and CDR2 FQGNSA. V gave up 3 bases and J gave up 3 bases, with 8 bases separating them. The CDR3 has 13 residues. The CDR3 is CASSFPPEETQYF. DNA for the CDR3: TGTGCCAGCAGCTTCCCACCTGAAGAGACCCAGTACTTC.

This chain connects TRBV4-2 to TRBJ2-1; no firm D call. Germline loops: CDR1 LGHNA, CDR2 YNFKEQ. The CDR3 totals 12 residues. Trimming took 1 base from V and 6 from J, leaving 4 bases between them. CDR3 amino acids: CASSQVSNEQFF. The CDR3 region has the DNA TGTGCCAGCAGCCAAGTCTCCAATGAGCAGTTCTTC.

This clonotype was observed a handful of times. The chain joins TRBV27 to TRBJ2-3; 12 bases are shared with TRBD2. The junction had 5 bases not matched to a gene; V was cut back by 6 bases and J by 10 bases. The germline gives CDR1 MNHEY, CDR2 SMNVEV (reference sequence). This CDR3 spans 13 amino acids. Here the CDR3 reads CASRTSGGIPQYF. The CDR3 nucleotides are TGTGCCAGCAGAACTAGCGGGGGGATCCCGCAGTATTTT.

V usage is TRBV5-1 and J usage is TRBJ2-5, with D maybe TRBD1 (5 bases). The CDR3 totals 14 residues. With 2 bases removed from V and 5 bases from J, the gap between germline ends came to 13 bases. Germline-derived CDR1 and CDR2 are SGHRS and YFSETQ. CDR3 sequence reads: CASSFQGSGETQYF. The DNA for the CDR3 is TGCGCCAGCAGCTTTCAGGGATCGGGTGAGACCCAGTACTTC.

CDR3 nucleotides: TGTGCCAGTAGCCCCTCCCCGGGGGGATCACCCCTCCACTTT. This encodes CASSPSPGGSPLHF. The chain recombines TRBV19 with TRBJ1-6, with D possibly matching TRBD1 (5 bases). The CDR3 is 14 amino acids. CDR1 and CDR2 (germline): LNHDA, SQIVND (reference sequence). The V end lost 6 bases, the J end lost 10 bases, and 16 bases lay between the germline ends.

This clonotype was detected a few times. The rearrangement joins TRBV5-1 to TRBJ2-3; D unresolved. Germline V gene sequence: CDR1 SGHRS, CDR2 YFSETQ. The V end was cut by 0 bases, the J end by 12 bases, with 14 bases between. CDR3 length equals 13 residues. The CDR3 spells CASSLAVSEGQYF. CDR3 nucleotides: TGCGCCAGCAGCTTGGCCGTGTCCGAAGGTCAGTATTTT. The whole variable domain, filled in from reference TRBV5-1 and TRBJ2-3, reads KAGVTQTPRYLIKTRGQQVTLSCSPISGHRSVSWYQQTPGQGLQFLFEYFSETQRNKGNFPGRFSGRQFSNSRSEMNVSTLELGDSALYLCASSLAVSEGQYFGPGTRLTVL.

This clonotype was counted only a few times. This chain links TRBV7-8 with TRBJ2-5; 10 positions agree with TRBD2. The trim removed 5 bases at V and 2 bases at J, leaving 14 bases unmatched. Germline CDR1 SGHVS, CDR2 FQNEAQ. The CDR3 is 18 amino acids. The CDR3 region is CASSPAGGVDTTQETQYF. The CDR3 nucleotides are TGTGCCAGCAGCCCAGCGGGGGGGGTGGACACGACTCAAGAGACCCAGTACTTC.

CDR3 residues: CASSLDAQGPEQYF. In DNA form, the CDR3 reads TGTGCCAGCAGCCTCGACGCCCAGGGACCCGAGCAGTACTTC. This chain connects TRBV7-2 to TRBJ2-7; either TRBD1 or TRBD2 may supply D (5 bases each). This CDR3 is 14 amino acids long. The germline V and J ends were trimmed by 5 bases and 6 bases, with 17 bases remaining between them. The germline V gene has CDR1 SGHTA and CDR2 FQGNSA. Variable domain in full (rest from reference TRBV7-2 and TRBJ2-7): GAGVSQSPSNKVTEKGKDVELRCDPISGHTALYWYRQSLGQGLEFLIYFQGNSAPDKSGLPSDRFSAERTGGSVSTLTIQRTQQEDSAVYLCASSLDAQGPEQYFGPGTRLTVT.

The chain employs TRBV28 and TRBJ2-7; no clear D. The length of the CDR3 is 12 residues. V shed 7 bases and J shed 4 bases, with 11 bases lying between them. The germline V gene has CDR1 MDHEN and CDR2 SYDVKM. The CDR3 loop is CASNQLPYEQYF. As DNA, the CDR3 is TGTGCCAGCAACCAGCTTCCGTACGAGCAGTACTTC.

This clonotype turned up a few times. The chain is built from TRBV12-3 or TRBV12-4 and TRBJ2-2, with D perhaps TRBD1 or TRBD2 (5 bases each). This CDR3 is built from 16 residues. Trimming left V 4 bases short and J 1 base short, with 13 bases between. The CDR3 reads CASSSGPFRNTGELFF. As DNA, the CDR3 is TGTGCCAGCAGTTCGGGACCCTTCAGGAACACCGGGGAGCTGTTTTTT.

The V and J genes are TRBV5-1 and TRBJ1-1, with D perhaps matching TRBD1 (5 bases). Looked up from germline, CDR1 is SGHRS and CDR2 is YFSETQ. V shed 3 bases and J shed 5 bases, with 14 bases lying between them. The length of the CDR3 is 14 residues. The CDR3 sequence: CASSSKTAETEAFF. CDR3 nucleotides: TGCGCCAGCAGCTCAAAGACAGCGGAGACTGAAGCTTTCTTT.

DNA of the CDR3: TGTGCCAGCAGCGCCGGGACTAGCGTCGATGGGCAGTACTTC. As protein: CASSAGTSVDGQYF. The genes are TRBV25-1 and TRBJ2-7; TRBD2 aligns across 10 bases. This CDR3 contains 14 residues. The J segment lost 9 bases and the V segment lost 6 bases, leaving 11 bases of the junction unmatched. Germline-derived CDR1 and CDR2 are MGHDK and SYGVNS.

A few counts support this clonotype. The gene calls are TRBV9 and TRBJ2-5; no definite D call. The germline V gene has CDR1 SGDLS and CDR2 YYNGEE. This CDR3 has 13 residues. V lost 3 bases, J lost 5 bases, and 11 bases lay in between. CDR3 in amino acids: CASSAAPGETQYF. The CDR3 region has the DNA TGTGCCAGCAGCGCCGCCCCCGGGGAGACCCAGTACTTC.

The rearrangement links TRBV12-3 or TRBV12-4 to TRBJ2-5, with 7 bases lining up with TRBD2. This CDR3 region has 14 residues. The V segment lost 4 bases and the J segment 4 bases; nucleotides outside the gene matches: 6. The CDR3 nucleotides read TGTGCCAGCAGTTCCCGGTGGGGGGGAGAGACCCAGTACTTC. Protein sequence: CASSSRWGGETQYF.

The chain recombines TRBV2 with TRBJ2-3; the D gene is possibly TRBD2 (5 bases). Germline-derived CDR1 and CDR2 are SNHLY and FYNNEI. The CDR3 is 15 residues long. V was pared by 7 bases and J by 4 bases, with 18 bases between. The CDR3 spells CASKPRTLVADTQYF. In DNA, the CDR3 is TGTGCCAGCAAGCCCCGGACTTTAGTCGCAGATACGCAGTATTTT.

This clonotype was seen a few times. This chain links TRBV12-3 or TRBV12-4 with TRBJ1-5; 8 bases map to TRBD1. CDR3 length: 15 amino acids. V trimming: 6 bases; J trimming: 3 bases; junction bases outside the gene matches: 7. The CDR3 nucleotides are TGTGCCAGCAGCCCACAGGGACAGGCCAATCAGCCCCAGCATTTT. Its protein is CASSPQGQANQPQHF.

V is TRBV9 and J is TRBJ2-5; 16 nucleotides align to TRBD2. Per the germline V gene, CDR1 is SGDLS and CDR2 is YYNGEE. Losses at the gene ends were 3 bases for V and 5 bases for J; bases not matched to a gene: 10. The CDR3 totals 18 residues. CDR3 region: CASSASGTSGGAWETQYF. CDR3 DNA: TGTGCCAGCAGCGCTTCCGGGACTAGCGGGGGGGCTTGGGAGACCCAGTACTTC.

The sample holds a few counts of this clonotype. V usage is TRBV2 and J usage is TRBJ2-1; D is unclear. Trimming took 8 bases from V and 5 from J, leaving 13 bases between them. CDR1 is SNHLY and CDR2 is FYNNEI in the germline V gene. The CDR3 runs to 13 residues. In nucleotides, the CDR3 is TGTGCCAGCGGGCTGGGGTTGAACAATGAGCAGTTCTTC. It codes for CASGLGLNNEQFF.

This clonotype was observed a handful of times. The rearrangement uses TRBV5-4 and TRBJ2-1, with D possibly matching TRBD2 (5 bases). Trimming shortened V by 2 bases and J by 9 bases, and 15 bases separated the two germline ends. Germline CDR1 reads SGHNT; CDR2 reads YYREEE (reference sequence). The CDR3 length is 14 residues. The CDR3 coding sequence is TGTGCCAGCAGCTTCGAGGGAAGAGTGGGTGAGCAGTTCTTC. This encodes CASSFEGRVGEQFF.

This clonotype was seen a handful of times. The J gene is TRBJ2-3, the V gene TRBV2; TRBD1 matches at 10 bases. Per germline, CDR1 SNHLY and CDR2 FYNNEI. V lost 4 bases and J lost 4; bases outside the gene matches: 2. CDR3 length equals 14 residues. CDR3 sequence reads: CASSGQGAADTQYF. Here the CDR3 DNA reads TGTGCCAGCAGTGGACAGGGGGCGGCAGATACGCAGTATTTT.

V usage is TRBV6-5 and J usage is TRBJ2-7; no firm D call. V gave up 0 bases and J gave up 2 bases, with 8 bases separating them. Germline V gene data show CDR1 as MNHEY and CDR2 as SVGAGI. The CDR3 runs 14 residues. In nucleotides, the CDR3 is TGTGCCAGCAGTTACTCGAAGTCGACCTACGAGCAGTACTTC. It codes for CASSYSKSTYEQYF.

This clonotype showed up many times. The rearrangement links TRBV6-5 to TRBJ2-1, with no clear D. The CDR3 consists of 13 residues. Trimming shortened V by 2 bases and J by 5 bases, and 7 bases separated the two germline ends. CDR1 MNHEY and CDR2 SVGAGI come from the germline V gene. The chain's CDR3 is CASSYGRDNEQFF. The CDR3 DNA reads as TGTGCCAGCAGTTACGGACGTGACAATGAGCAGTTCTTC.